Listed below are T cell receptor beta chains from one sample, sequenced in a study of blood T cell repertoires in COVID-19. Sequencing used immunoSEQ multiplex PCR; TCRdb keeps in-frame clones, though not all of them. The sample lists some 250,000 clones; approximately 84% were seen once. Sequenced input: PBMCs or T cells enriched from blood (not recorded which). The receptors were sampled from a middle-aged man who had recovered from COVID-19. Each CDR3 is given with its conserved first and last residue.

TRBV6-1	TRBJ1-2	CASSEDWGRKVYGYTF
TRBV30	TRBJ1-4	CARGAGREKLFF
TRBV15	TRBJ1-1	CATSTRDSSNTEAFF
TRBV27	TRBJ1-6	CASSFLNRYNSPLHF
TRBV5-1	TRBJ1-3	CASSSGTEGNTIYF
TRBV5-5	TRBJ2-1	CASKAGDYNEQFF
TRBV7-3	TRBJ1-1	CASSLSPPRVPNEAFF
TRBV5-1	TRBJ2-1	CASRLEGTIEQFF
TRBV5-1	TRBJ2-6	CASSRDLSSGANVLTF
TRBV27	TRBJ2-7	CASSLSGTLITYEQYF
TRBV4-2	TRBJ1-6	CASSRRDRVLIALHF
TRBV6-5	TRBJ2-1	CASRRSSYNEQFF
TRBV7-9	TRBJ1-4	CASSPGTGGTNEKLFF
TRBV18	TRBJ2-1	CASSPPLSGGNNEQFF
TRBV29-1	TRBJ1-1	CSVETREEAFF
TRBV2	TRBJ1-3	CASSEARPRQGSAIYF
TRBV15	TRBJ2-7	CATSTGDIAGFHEQYF
TRBV7-6	TRBJ2-1	CASSRFDRGDYNEQFF
TRBV2	TRBJ2-4	CASSTRGWVLAGVGNIQYF
TRBV4-1	TRBJ2-3	CASSRRGVRGDTQYF
TRBV3-1/TRBV3-2	TRBJ2-7	CASSLGTPYEQYF
TRBV7-6	TRBJ1-4	CASSPTAWGTNEKLFF
TRBV28	TRBJ1-2	CASSTNRGANYGYTF
TRBV29-1	TRBJ1-1	CSVSGQSNTEAFF
TRBV3-1/TRBV3-2	TRBJ1-2	CASSQDRGASYYGYTF
TRBV7-2	TRBJ2-7	CASSYPRGTTYEQYF
TRBV7-3	TRBJ1-2	CASSLAGNYGYTF
TRBV24-1	TRBJ2-3	CATSDFRGSGTDTQYF
TRBV7-2	TRBJ1-1	CASSLMGGNTEAFF
TRBV4-1	TRBJ2-7	CASSQDPTSGRGEQYF
TRBV4-1	TRBJ1-2	CASKGDGYTF
TRBV11-2	TRBJ2-4	CASSYIAGGGNIQYF
TRBV7-2	TRBJ2-2	CASSLQGARTGELFF
TRBV28	TRBJ1-6	CASSPKGTGLQSPLHF
TRBV7-8	TRBJ1-5	CASSSSPGDQPQHF
TRBV7-8	TRBJ1-5	CASSPRGQGESNQPQHF
TRBV12-3/TRBV12-4	TRBJ1-2	CASSLEQNYGYTF
TRBV5-4	TRBJ2-2	CASSSETSGRTPRALFF
TRBV5-1	TRBJ1-2	CASSLAWDRPYGYTF
TRBV6-5	TRBJ1-3	CATYTGVGNTIYF
TRBV19	TRBJ2-3	CASSKLAGGADTQYF
TRBV2	TRBJ1-4	CASSRTGVDNEKLFF
TRBV4-3	TRBJ1-1	CASSQDHLNTEAFF
TRBV7-9	TRBJ1-1	CASSFGSLMNTEAFF
TRBV27	TRBJ1-2	CASSFIVAGGGVTF
TRBV27	TRBJ2-5	CASSSLGSQETQYF
TRBV30	TRBJ2-3	CAWSVLGRATQYF
TRBV11-2	TRBJ2-5	CASSPTSGRAVETQYF
TRBV12-2	TRBJ2-3	CASRAPRRGTDTQYF
TRBV18	TRBJ1-1	CASSAVQDFTEAFF
TRBV6-5	TRBJ1-4	CASSYRGKVEKLFF
TRBV7-9	TRBJ2-7	CASSEQGTSYEQYF
TRBV11-2	TRBJ2-7	CASSLATGTRKGDEQYF
TRBV7-9	TRBJ1-5	CASSLGTLNQPQHF
TRBV27	TRBJ1-5	CASSPTREQPQHF
TRBV5-6	TRBJ2-6	CASSPTYSGANVLTF
TRBV5-1	TRBJ1-1	CASFPGTANTEAFF
TRBV12-3/TRBV12-4	TRBJ1-2	CASKPQGWSYTF